This TCR beta chain was recorded in a study of glioma-infiltrating T cells. V dropped 5 bases and J dropped 5; count of bases not matched to a gene: 7. This CDR3 is 14 amino acids long. The study's findings and limits: Only very few CDR3 sequences appeared in both tissue and blood. Gliomas, especially low-grade, showed above-expected tissue-blood divergence; non-neoplastic patients showed below.

The iRepertoire nested amplicon-rescue multiplex PCR amplified TCR alpha and beta CDR3s from RNA. A single record per CDR3 protein comes from TCRdb applying MiXCR to the multiplex PCR reads. The sample records some 180,000 distinct CDR3 sequences, over 30% being singletons. Concerning this clonotype: No antigen is known for it.

This rearrangement joins TRBV12-3 or TRBV12-4 to TRBJ2-7, with 9 bases aligning to TRBD1. This clonotype was obtained from a human donor with low-grade glioma or glioblastoma, undergoing nonglioma brain surgery, or in good health (not recorded which). The source material was glioma tissue, nonneoplastic brain tissue, or PBMCs (not recorded which). The CDR3 loop is CASSTRDRVHEQYF. The CDR3 nucleotides read TGTGCCAGCAGTACCCGGGACAGGGTCCACGAGCAGTACTTC.